This entry lists 21 T cell receptor beta chains sequenced from one sample in a study of blood T cell repertoires in COVID-19. Generated by immunoSEQ multiplex PCR, the TCRdb table keeps only in-frame clones and is missing some. The sample lists 150,000 to 200,000 clones, 75% to 90% occurring once. The material sequenced was PBMCs or T cells enriched from blood (not recorded which). These receptors were collected from a man between 40 and 49 years old who had recovered from COVID-19.

The J gene is TRBJ1-6, the V gene TRBV19; no reliable D call. The CDR3 runs to 15 residues. Between the trimmed V and J ends, which lost 3 bases and 9 bases, there was a span of 15 bases. CDR1 and CDR2 from the germline V gene are LNHDA and SQIVND (reference sequence). CDR3 bases: TGTGCCAGTAGTATCCACATTAAGTCGTCTTCACCCCTCCACTTT. Translating it yields CASSIHIKSSSPLHF.

The rearrangement joins TRBV5-1 to TRBJ2-7, with D perhaps TRBD2 (5 bases). Trimming pared 4 bases from V and 7 bases from J, leaving 18 bases between. Germline CDR1 SGHRS, CDR2 YFSETQ. The CDR3 covers 14 residues. In DNA, the CDR3 is TGCGCCAGCAGCCCCGGGGTCGGCCTCTGGGAGCAGTACTTC. This codes for CASSPGVGLWEQYF. The entire variable domain, with the rest obtained from reference TRBV5-1 and TRBJ2-7, is as follows: KAGVTQTPRYLIKTRGQQVTLSCSPISGHRSVSWYQQTPGQGLQFLFEYFSETQRNKGNFPGRFSGRQFSNSRSEMNVSTLELGDSALYLCASSPGVGLWEQYFGPGTRLTVT.

This chain uses TRBV19 with TRBJ2-7; 8 positions match TRBD2. Germline assignment: CDR1 LNHDA and CDR2 SQIVND (reference sequence). V was pared by 5 bases and J by 3 bases, with 12 bases of the junction left unmatched. The CDR3 sequence is 16 residues long. The CDR3 DNA reads as TGTGCCAGTAGTTCTGAAAGGAGCGGGAGAGACTACGAGCAGTACTTC. It specifies CASSSERSGRDYEQYF.

A single count supports this clone. This chain joins TRBV14 and TRBJ1-3; 7 bases align to TRBD1. V lost 4 bases to trimming and J lost 1 base; unmatched junction nucleotides: 7. From germline, CDR1 is SGHDN and CDR2 FVKESK. The CDR3 has 16 amino acids. The DNA for the CDR3 is TGTGCCAGCAGCCGAGACAGGGCGCCATCTGGAAACACCATATATTTT. Translated, it gives CASSRDRAPSGNTIYF.

V is TRBV27 and J is TRBJ1-5, with D uncertain. This CDR3 contains 13 residues. The germline V gene encodes CDR1 MNHEY and CDR2 SMNVEV (reference sequence). Trimming removed 5 bases from V and 2 bases from J, with 7 bases in between. The CDR3, as DNA: TGTGCCAGCAGTCCCCTTGGCAATCAGCCCCAGCATTTT. This translates into CASSPLGNQPQHF.

This clone was observed at least ten times. Likely a read error: the CDR3 ends without its conserved phenylalanine or tryptophan. V and J are TRBV2 and TRBJ1-4, with D uncertain. V was cut by 4 bases and J by 4 bases, with 16 bases left in between. The germline CDR1 and CDR2 sequences are SNHLY and FYNNEI. This CDR3 comprises 16 residues. DNA of the CDR3: TGTGCCAGCAGTGGGCGGCCGTCCGCCCGTAATGAAAAACTGTTTTTG. Translated, it gives CASSGRPSARNEKLFL.

This clone occurred once. This chain links TRBV11-3 with TRBJ1-3; D gene ambiguous. The V and J ends lost 2 bases and 6 bases respectively, with 5 bases between them. Germline V gene data show CDR1 as SGHNT and CDR2 as YENEEA. The CDR3 has 12 amino acids. This chain's CDR3 is CASSLQENTIYF. CDR3 bases: TGTGCCAGCAGCTTACAGGAAAACACCATATATTTT.

The rearrangement links TRBV9 to TRBJ2-3; unclear D gene. V lost 0 bases and J lost 6, with 11 bases in between. From germline, CDR1 is SGDLS and CDR2 YYNGEE. There are 14 residues in the CDR3. The CDR3 here is CASSVVAIADTQYF. DNA of the CDR3: TGTGCCAGCAGCGTAGTTGCTATCGCGGATACGCAGTATTTT.

The chain's CDR3 is CASSLNSNSPLHF. The CDR3 DNA sequence: TGTGCCAGCAGTTTAAACTCCAATTCACCCCTCCACTTT. The chain carries TRBV27 and TRBJ1-6; D is undetermined. Between the trimmed V and J ends, which lost 2 bases and 7 bases, there was a span of 6 bases. The CDR3 sequence is 13 residues long. The germline V gene encodes CDR1 MNHEY and CDR2 SMNVEV (reference sequence).

In its sample, this clone was seen a few times. The chain links TRBV27 to TRBJ2-1; a weak D match, TRBD2 (5 bases). This CDR3 region has 14 residues. Trimming cost V 4 bases and J 11 bases, with 18 bases left between them. CDR1 is MNHEY and CDR2 is SMNVEV in the germline V gene (reference sequence). The CDR3 sequence: CASSSILRGEKQFF. The DNA for the CDR3 is TGTGCCAGCAGTTCAATCCTCCGGGGAGAAAAGCAGTTCTTC.

The gene calls are TRBV6-1 and TRBJ2-3; maybe TRBD1 (5 bases). Trimming cost V 2 bases and J 2 bases, with 8 bases left between them. CDR1 is MNHNS and CDR2 is SASEGT in the germline V gene. CDR3 length equals 14 residues. DNA of the CDR3: TGTGCCAGCAGTGAACCAGGGTACACAGATACGCAGTATTTT. Translated: CASSEPGYTDTQYF.

The CDR3: CASSDPVGAGDPYEQYF. CDR3 sequence (DNA): TGTGCCAGCAGTGATCCAGTTGGAGCGGGAGACCCCTACGAGCAGTACTTC. The J gene is TRBJ2-7, the V gene TRBV6-1, with 8 nucleotides matching TRBD2. From germline, CDR1 is MNHNS and CDR2 SASEGT. The CDR3 sequence is 17 residues long. V lost 3 bases to trimming and J lost 2 bases; unmatched junction nucleotides: 12.

The genes are TRBV7-3 and TRBJ2-3; D possibly corresponds to TRBD1 (6 bases). This CDR3 comprises 15 residues. V lost 0 bases to trimming and J lost 6 bases, with 13 bases between them. Germline assignment: CDR1 SGHTA and CDR2 FQGTGA. DNA of the CDR3: TGTGCCAGCAGCTTAACAGGCAGGGGTGAGGATACGCAGTATTTT. Translating gives CASSLTGRGEDTQYF.

The sample holds a few counts of this clone. This sequence joins TRBV6-5 and TRBJ2-5; TRBD2 matches at 13 bases. J was trimmed by 13 bases and V by 2 bases; bases with no gene match: 7. This CDR3 has 14 residues. Germline V gene lookup returns CDR1 MNHEY and CDR2 SVGAGI. CDR3: CASSYPGLAGVAYF. In DNA, the CDR3 is TGTGCCAGCAGTTACCCTGGACTAGCGGGAGTGGCGTACTTC.

The chain carries TRBV5-1 and TRBJ1-5; 7 nucleotides line up with TRBD1. Germline V gene sequence: CDR1 SGHRS, CDR2 YFSETQ. Trimming at V came to 4 bases and at J to 3 bases, leaving 4 bases not matched to a gene. The CDR3 has 14 amino acids. CDR3 in amino acids: CASSPGTDNQPQHF. The DNA for the CDR3 is TGCGCCAGCAGCCCCGGGACAGACAATCAGCCCCAGCATTTT. Variable domain in full (rest from reference TRBV5-1 and TRBJ1-5): KAGVTQTPRYLIKTRGQQVTLSCSPISGHRSVSWYQQTPGQGLQFLFEYFSETQRNKGNFPGRFSGRQFSNSRSEMNVSTLELGDSALYLCASSPGTDNQPQHFGDGTRLSIL.

The chain uses TRBV5-6 and TRBJ1-2; maybe TRBD1 (5 bases). The length of the CDR3 is 14 residues. Germline V gene sequence: CDR1 SGHDT, CDR2 YYEEEE. Between the trimmed V and J ends, which lost 1 base and 0 bases, there was a span of 7 bases. The CDR3 is CASSLQGSNYGYTF. The CDR3 DNA is TGTGCCAGCAGCTTGCAGGGCTCTAACTATGGCTACACCTTC.

V is TRBV9 and J is TRBJ2-1; D is uncertain. This CDR3 is built from 14 residues. Germline CDR1 and CDR2: SGDLS and YYNGEE. V lost 0 bases and J 7 bases, leaving 11 bases between the germline ends. The CDR3 bases are TGTGCCAGCAGCGTAGCGGTCGGCAGGAATGAGCAGTTCTTC. This gives the protein CASSVAVGRNEQFF.

The chain recombines TRBV11-3 with TRBJ1-4; 10 bases are a match to TRBD1. Trimming cost V 5 bases and J 7 bases; bases outside gene matches: 13. Germline CDR1 and CDR2: SGHNT and YENEEA. The CDR3 consists of 17 residues. Here the CDR3 reads CASSPRQGAAGSEKLFF. CDR3 bases: TGTGCCAGCAGCCCCAGACAGGGGGCGGCTGGTAGTGAAAAACTGTTTTTT.

The rearrangement joins TRBV4-1 to TRBJ1-6; a possible D gene is TRBD1 (5 bases). Germline-derived CDR1 and CDR2 are MGHRA and YSYEKL. Trimming shortened V by 0 bases and J by 5 bases, and 8 bases separated the two germline ends. The CDR3 consists of 15 residues. This CDR3 is CASSQEDNHNSPLHF. The CDR3, as DNA: TGCGCCAGCAGCCAAGAGGACAACCATAATTCACCCCTCCACTTT.

The chain has TRBV20-1 and TRBJ2-3; D might be TRBD2 (5 bases). V lost 6 bases and J 6 bases, leaving 7 bases between the germline ends. This CDR3 contains 10 residues. The germline gives CDR1 DFQATT, CDR2 SNEGSKA (reference sequence). The CDR3 bases are TGCAGTGCCTGGAGGGATACGCAGTATTTT. It specifies CSAWRDTQYF.

The chain employs TRBV28 and TRBJ2-1; TRBD2 matches at 8 bases. Germline-derived CDR1 and CDR2 are MDHEN and SYDVKM. V was clipped by 1 base and J by 14 bases; unmatched bases: 7. This CDR3 is 13 amino acids long. CDR3: CASSLFREGREFF. CDR3 in DNA: TGTGCCAGCAGTTTATTTCGGGAGGGCCGGGAGTTCTTC.